This T cell receptor (beta chain) was identified during a study of T cell responses to AZD1222 COVID-19 vaccine (dated by TCRdb to the early 2020s). With regard to the full study: Because spike-specific TCR depth and breadth did not differ between the two schedules, AZD1222 recipients who got a second dose at roughly 4 weeks were pooled with those who got a second dose at roughly 12 weeks. A total of 230 or so trial participants underwent TCR sequencing, of whom some 210 received two doses of AZD1222 and about 25 received two doses of the MenACWY control vaccine. Enrollment into the trials was organized by age into subgroups of 18-55, 56-69 and 70-plus years, and those subgroups contained around 150, 28 and 57 TCR-sequenced participants, respectively.

CDR1 and CDR2, looked up from the germline V gene, are LGHNA and YSLEER. At the junction V is shortened by 0 bases and J by 0 bases, with 9 bases in between. The CDR3, from cysteine to phenylalanine, totals 15 residues. Left in the record is the CDR3 DNA by itself, 45 bases read in frame from the first base. The CDR3 regions of human TCRbeta chains were analyzed by immunosequencing. The original pipeline was this. Repertoire TCRs were matched against a reference library of SARS-CoV-2-specific TCRs generated with the MIRA antigen-specificity platform. Breadth meant the fraction of unique TCRs that were SARS-CoV-2-associated, whereas depth meant the fraction of total T cells that were SARS-CoV-2-associated. Using the MIRA data, each spike-specific TCR was mapped to the spike region that the TCR reacts to and placed in a CD4 or CD8 class. Log10-transformed breadth and depth values were compared by one-way ANOVA with Sidak's multiple comparisons tests. What TCRdb holds here is the immuneACCESS table cut down to in-frame rearrangements. Part of the clones is not present; checked against another copy, under half of the missing clones reflect an unresolved V gene, and the others are unexplained. That table is the source of V, J and clone size, and D and trimming were worked out from the DNA. A total of roughly 110,000 clones appear in this sample, approximately 87% of them only once. The ten top clones hold about 5% of the sample.

The time point label here, explained by the study, means: baseline before first vaccination. The vaccinee samples were drawn from two UK trials, COV001 and COV002, one of which was a single-blind randomized controlled phase 2/3 trial testing AZD1222 (ChAdOx1 nCoV-19) in healthy adults. Trial participant PBMC samples were collected at day 0 and day 28 after the second dose for TCRbeta chain sequencing. Concerning this clone: This clone's antigen is unknown. There are no base qualities to consult, and no much larger clone falls within one base.

Overall study outcomes, separate from this receptor: Conclusions about previously exposed vaccinees are limited because only six or seven AZD1222 recipients were SARS-CoV-2 seropositive at baseline. Participants were mostly white British and included more females than males, and it was suggested by the authors that clonal diversity may have been underestimated. After two AZD1222 doses, spike-specific TCR breadth and depth were significantly higher than at day 0 and than in MenACWY recipients. CD4 TCRs associated with the vaccine covered the entire spike protein, and the dominant responses were in regions 160-218 and 743-854. Reportedly, almost half of the unique spike-specific TCRs recognized epitopes lying outside the regions that are mutated in the B.1.351 and B.1.1.7 variants. Because no day 14 peak-response samples were available, the repertoires could be characterized only after the peak T cell response. The 56-69-year group was small, and its depth increase did not reach significance, likely because of low power.

The sequence was collected from an adult in good health. The sequences come from peripheral blood, collected on day 0 of AZD1222 vaccination. The chain is made from TRBV4-3 and TRBJ2-7; the D gene cannot be named for sure. The bases read TGCGCCAGCAGCCAAGAATGGACCGTCTCCTACGAGCAGTACTTC. Translated, this gives CASSQEWTVSYEQYF.